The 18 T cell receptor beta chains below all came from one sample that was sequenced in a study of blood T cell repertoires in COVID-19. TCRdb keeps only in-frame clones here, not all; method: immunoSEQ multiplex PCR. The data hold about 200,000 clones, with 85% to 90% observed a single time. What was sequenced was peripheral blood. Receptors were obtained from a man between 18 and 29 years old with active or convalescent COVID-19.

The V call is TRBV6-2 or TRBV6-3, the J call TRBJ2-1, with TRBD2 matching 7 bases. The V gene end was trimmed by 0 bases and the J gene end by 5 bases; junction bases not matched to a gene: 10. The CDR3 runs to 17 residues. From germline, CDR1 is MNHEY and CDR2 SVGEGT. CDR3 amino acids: CASSYSGTTNSHNEQFF. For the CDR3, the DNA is TGTGCCAGCAGTTACTCTGGGACTACAAATTCCCACAATGAGCAGTTCTTC.

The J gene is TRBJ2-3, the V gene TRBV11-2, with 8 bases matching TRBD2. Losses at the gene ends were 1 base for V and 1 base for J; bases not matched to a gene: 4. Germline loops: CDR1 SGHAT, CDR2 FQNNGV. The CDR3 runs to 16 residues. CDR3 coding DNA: TGTGCCAGCAGCTTAGGTAAACTAGCGGGCACAGATACGCAGTATTTT. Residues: CASSLGKLAGTDTQYF.

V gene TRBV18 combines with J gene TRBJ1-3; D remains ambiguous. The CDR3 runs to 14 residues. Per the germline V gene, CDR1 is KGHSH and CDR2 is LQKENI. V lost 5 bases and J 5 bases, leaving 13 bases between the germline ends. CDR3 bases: TGTGCCAGCTCAACCCCGGGAGGGAGAAACACCATATATTTT. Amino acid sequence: CASSTPGGRNTIYF. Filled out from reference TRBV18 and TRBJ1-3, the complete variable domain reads NAGVMQNPRHLVRRRGQEARLRCSPMKGHSHVYWYRQLPEEGLKFMVYLQKENIIDESGMPKERFSAEFPKEGPSILRIQQVVRGDSAAYFCASSTPGGRNTIYFGEGSWLTVV.

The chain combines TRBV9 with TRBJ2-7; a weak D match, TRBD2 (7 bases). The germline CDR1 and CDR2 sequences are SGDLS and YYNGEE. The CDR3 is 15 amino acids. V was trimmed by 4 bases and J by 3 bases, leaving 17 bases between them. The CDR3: CASSLGAGADYEQYF. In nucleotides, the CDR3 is TGTGCCAGCAGCCTCGGTGCGGGGGCCGACTACGAGCAGTACTTC.

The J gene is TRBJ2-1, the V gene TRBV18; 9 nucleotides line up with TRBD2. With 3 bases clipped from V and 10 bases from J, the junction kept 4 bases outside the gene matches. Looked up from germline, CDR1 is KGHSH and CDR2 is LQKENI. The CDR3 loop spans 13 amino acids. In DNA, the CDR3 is TGTGCCAGCTCACCGGGACTAGCCGACGAGCAGTTCTTC. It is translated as CASSPGLADEQFF.

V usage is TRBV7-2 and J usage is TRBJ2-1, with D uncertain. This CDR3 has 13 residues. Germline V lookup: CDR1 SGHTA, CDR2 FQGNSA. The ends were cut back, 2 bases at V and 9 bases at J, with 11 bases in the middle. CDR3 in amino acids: CASSLSPYGEQFF. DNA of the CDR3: TGTGCCAGCAGCTTATCCCCGTACGGTGAGCAGTTCTTC.

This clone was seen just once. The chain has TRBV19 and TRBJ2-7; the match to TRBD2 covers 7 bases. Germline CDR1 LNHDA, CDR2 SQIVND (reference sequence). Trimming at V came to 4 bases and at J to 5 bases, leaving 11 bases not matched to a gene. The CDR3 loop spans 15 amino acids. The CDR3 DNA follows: TGTGCCAGTAGTAAACTGGGCGGGAGTATCCACGAGCAGTACTTC. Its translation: CASSKLGGSIHEQYF. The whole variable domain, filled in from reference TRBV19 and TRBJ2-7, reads DGGITQSPKYLFRKEGQNVTLSCEQNLNHDAMYWYRQDPGQGLRLIYYSQIVNDFQKGDIAEGYSVSREKKESFPLTVTSAQKNPTAFYLCASSKLGGSIHEQYFGPGTRLTVT.

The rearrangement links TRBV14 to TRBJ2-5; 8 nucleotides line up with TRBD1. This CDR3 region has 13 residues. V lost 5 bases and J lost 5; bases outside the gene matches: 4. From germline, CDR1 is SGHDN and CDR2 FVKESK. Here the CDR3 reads CASSDRGRETQYF. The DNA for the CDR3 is TGTGCCAGCAGCGACAGGGGTCGGGAGACCCAGTACTTC.

CDR3 amino acids: CASSFLPNYGYTF. The DNA for the CDR3 is TGTGCCAGCAGTTTTCTCCCTAACTATGGCTACACCTTC. The rearrangement uses TRBV27 and TRBJ1-2; no reliable D call. Looked up from germline, CDR1 is MNHEY and CDR2 is SMNVEV (reference sequence). V dropped 3 bases and J dropped 0 bases, with 5 bases sitting between them. The CDR3 is 13 amino acids.

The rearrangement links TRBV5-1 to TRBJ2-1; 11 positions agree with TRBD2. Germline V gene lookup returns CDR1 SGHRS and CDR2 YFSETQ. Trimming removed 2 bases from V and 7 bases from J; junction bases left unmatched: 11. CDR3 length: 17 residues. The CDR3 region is CASSLDILAGGWNEQFF. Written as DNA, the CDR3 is TGCGCCAGCAGCTTAGACATTCTAGCGGGAGGTTGGAATGAGCAGTTCTTC.

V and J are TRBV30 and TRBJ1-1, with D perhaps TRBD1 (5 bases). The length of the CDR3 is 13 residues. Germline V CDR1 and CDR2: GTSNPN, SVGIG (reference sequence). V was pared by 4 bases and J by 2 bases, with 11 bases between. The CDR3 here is CAWTKGLNTEAFF. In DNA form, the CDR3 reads TGTGCCTGGACAAAGGGACTAAACACTGAAGCTTTCTTT.

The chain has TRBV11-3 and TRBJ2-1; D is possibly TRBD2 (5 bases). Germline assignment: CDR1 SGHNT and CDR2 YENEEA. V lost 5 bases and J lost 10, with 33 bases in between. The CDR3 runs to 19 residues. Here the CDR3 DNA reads TGTGCCAGCAGCCTTAGAGGAGGTTTTAAGGCGGGTTACCTTGAGGAGCAGTTCTTC. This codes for CASSLRGGFKAGYLEEQFF.

The CDR3 DNA is TGTGCCTGGAGTGTACTTTTAGAGACCCAGTACTTC. It is translated as CAWSVLLETQYF. The rearrangement uses TRBV30 and TRBJ2-5; no definite D call. With 0 bases removed from V and 4 bases from J, the gap between germline ends came to 6 bases. Looked up from germline, CDR1 is GTSNPN and CDR2 is SVGIG (reference sequence). CDR3 length equals 12 residues.

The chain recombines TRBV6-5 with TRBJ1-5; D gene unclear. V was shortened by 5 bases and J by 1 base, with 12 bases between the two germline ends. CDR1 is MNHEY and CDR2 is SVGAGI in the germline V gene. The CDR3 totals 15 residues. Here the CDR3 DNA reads TGTGCCAGCAGTCGGCCCGGAGTGAGCAATCAGCCCCAGCATTTT. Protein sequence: CASSRPGVSNQPQHF.

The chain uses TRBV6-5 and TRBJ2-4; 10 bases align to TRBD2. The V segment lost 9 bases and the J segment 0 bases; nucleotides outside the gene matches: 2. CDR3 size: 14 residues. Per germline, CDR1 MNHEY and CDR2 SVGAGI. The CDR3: CASRTSGAKNIQYF. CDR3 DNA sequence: TGTGCCAGTAGGACTAGCGGAGCCAAAAACATTCAGTACTTC.

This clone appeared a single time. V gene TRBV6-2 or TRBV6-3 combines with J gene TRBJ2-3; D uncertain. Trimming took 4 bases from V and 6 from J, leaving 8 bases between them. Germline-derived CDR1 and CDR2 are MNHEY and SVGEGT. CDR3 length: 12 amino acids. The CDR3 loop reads CASSLTKDTQYF. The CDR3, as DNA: TGTGCCAGCAGTTTAACTAAGGATACGCAGTATTTT.

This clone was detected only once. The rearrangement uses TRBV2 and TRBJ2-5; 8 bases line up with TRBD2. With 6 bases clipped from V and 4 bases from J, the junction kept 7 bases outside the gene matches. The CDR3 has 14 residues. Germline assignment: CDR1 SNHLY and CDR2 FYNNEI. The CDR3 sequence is CASSAFSGRETQYF. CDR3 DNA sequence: TGTGCCAGCAGCGCCTTCAGCGGGAGAGAGACCCAGTACTTC.

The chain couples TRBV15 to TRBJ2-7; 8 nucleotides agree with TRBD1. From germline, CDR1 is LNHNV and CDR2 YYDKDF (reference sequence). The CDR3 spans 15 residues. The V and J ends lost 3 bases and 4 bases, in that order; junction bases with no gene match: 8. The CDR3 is CATSSGIDRGYEQYF. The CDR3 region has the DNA TGTGCCACCAGCAGCGGGATAGACAGGGGATACGAGCAGTACTTC.